This T cell receptor (beta chain) derives from a study of blood T cell repertoires in COVID-19 (dated by TCRdb to about 2020). Background on the whole study: Samples from collaborators originated in the United States, Italy and Spain and spanned both the acute and convalescent phases of COVID-19. Samples came from the ongoing ImmuneRACE study (first 160 participants) plus 1,254 subjects from 6 global collaborators. The material from the prospective study consisted of cDNA or gDNA derived from T cells, B-cell-depleted T cells, or PBMCs. Where HLA class I and class II types were available, the types were taken from metadata supplied by the sample provider, not from assay-based typing. Sample metadata almost always included a de-identified subject ID, COVID-19 status, age in years and sex. The repertoires were made available in a free public database intended to serve as a resource for research on the immune response to SARS-CoV-2. Deeply sampled blood TCRbeta repertoires from subjects exposed to, actively infected with, or recovered from COVID-19 were included in the dataset.

Collaborating institutions collected whole blood in K2EDTA tubes following their own protocols. For TCRbeta analysis, collaborator samples were shipped as frozen whole blood, as isolated PBMCs, or as DNA extracted from either sample type. General findings and caveats noted by the study authors: How much clinical and demographic metadata was included differed by source and by participant, and the metadata was provided uncurated.

CDR1 is given as MNHNS and CDR2 as SASEGT, both from the germline V gene. The junction shows trimming of 0 bases on V and 2 bases on J, plus 11 bases between the germline ends. The CDR3 holds 16 amino acids from the cysteine to the phenylalanine. The sequence is cut down to CDR3 DNA, 48 bases in frame from base 1. On this clone itself: No antigen is known for it. The sample holds no much larger clone one base away, and base qualities are not on file.

TCRbeta CDR3 regions were amplified from genomic DNA using the immunoSEQ Assay, a bias-controlled multiplex PCR. As for the original processing: Within the assay, amplification of reference gene primers was used to estimate how many nucleated cells each sample contained. To quantify the absolute abundance of each unique TCRbeta CDR3 rearrangement, sequence reads were collapsed and filtered. Productive Simpson clonality was computed per sample as the square root of Simpson's diversity index over productive rearrangements. Held by TCRdb, this immuneACCESS table contains in-frame sequences only and omits some clones. Under half of the omission traces to an unresolved V gene where checked; the cause of the rest is unknown. That table is the source of V, J and clone size, and D and trimming were worked out from the DNA. A total of over 60,000 clones appear in this sample, roughly nine tenths of them only once. Of the sample, approximately 8.9% falls within the top ten clones.

The TCR was taken from an elderly man with acute or convalescent COVID-19. Rearrangement joined TRBV6-1 to TRBJ1-5; possibly the D gene is TRBD1, per 5 matching bases. The sample comprised peripheral blood. The DNA sequence follows: TGTGCCAGCAGTGAAGCTAGCGGGGGGGGCAATCAGCCCCAGCATTTT. Its amino acids are CASSEASGGGNQPQHF.